This record covers a single TCR beta chain. Its antigen is as yet unknown. Germline CDR1 reads LGHNA; CDR2 reads YSLEER. This CDR3 has 13 amino acids. V was pared by 3 bases and J by 6 bases, with 9 bases between. The data belong to a study of T cells after yellow fever vaccination. Turning to the study itself: For low cell numbers, libraries were made with SMART-Seq v4 Ultra Low Input. Overall study results and limits: Of the clonotypes, a small share occurred in both CD4 and CD8 compartments. Among primary-vaccination clones, most reappeared after the booster, at approximately 96% for CD4 and 88% for CD8.

Conversion of TCR transcripts into cDNA relied on 5'RACE template switching, which added a universal primer site and UMIs. MiXCR, run by TCRdb on the 5' RACE reads, gives a single entry per CDR3 protein. Among 300,000 to 350,000 distinct CDR3 sequences listed, 7% to 10% were seen once. This TCR came from a man younger than 30 who received the YFV17D yellow fever vaccine. The V gene is TRBV4-3, the J gene TRBJ2-1; D gene uncertain. The material sequenced was PBMCs, taken roughly 45 days after the first yellow fever vaccination. The CDR3 sequence is CASSHAQSNEQFF. The CDR3 DNA follows: TGCGCCAGCAGCCACGCCCAGAGCAATGAGCAGTTCTTC.